Listed below are T cell receptor beta chains from one sample, sequenced in a study of T cell responses to AZD1222 COVID-19 vaccine. Generated by immunoSEQ multiplex PCR, the TCRdb table keeps only in-frame clones and is missing some. The sample shows 120,000 or so clones, around 88% of them seen only once. Material: peripheral blood, obtained on day 0 of AZD1222 vaccination. The receptors were sampled from an adult in good health. The CDR3 runs from the conserved cysteine through the conserved F or W. D genes are given only for firm matches. Clone size is shown for a subset of rows, as once, few, many or a class of expanded clone.

j_call d_call v_call clone_size cdr3_aa cdr3_nt
TRBJ1-1 . TRBV27 . CASSDPDGSWVF TGTGCCAGCAGCGACCCTGACGGGTCATGGGTCTTT
TRBJ2-7 . TRBV6-6 . CASSGASYEQYF TGTGCCAGCAGTGGGGCATCCTACGAGCAGTACTTC
TRBJ1-4 . TRBV4-1 . CASSQIPGEKLFF TGCGCCAGCAGCCAAATCCCCGGGGAAAAACTGTTTTTT
TRBJ2-5 . TRBV7-2 . CASSLMTETQYF TGTGCCAGCAGCTTAATGACGGAGACCCAGTACTTC
TRBJ2-7 TRBD2 TRBV28 . CASSPSGGAQAYEQYF TGTGCCAGCAGTCCATCGGGAGGGGCACAAGCCTACGAGCAGTACTTC
TRBJ2-7 TRBD1 TRBV9 . CASSRQGASYEQYF TGTGCCAGCAGCCGACAGGGGGCGTCCTACGAGCAGTACTTC
TRBJ1-1 TRBD1 TRBV6-6 . CASSYSTGGTEAFF TGTGCCAGCAGTTACTCAACAGGGGGAACTGAAGCTTTCTTT
TRBJ1-2 TRBD1 TRBV19 . CASQQGGTNYGYTF TGTGCCAGCCAACAGGGGGGCACTAACTATGGCTACACCTTC
TRBJ2-7 TRBD1 TRBV3-1/TRBV3-2 . CASTSGTGREQYF TGTGCCAGCACATCCGGGACAGGGCGCGAGCAGTACTTC
TRBJ1-2 . TRBV21-1 . CASRGRNYGYTF TGTGCCAGCAGGGGCCGCAACTATGGCTACACCTTC
TRBJ1-1 . TRBV6-5 . CASRTTVGDTEAFF TGTGCCAGCAGAACTACGGTGGGGGACACTGAAGCTTTCTTT
TRBJ1-2 TRBD1 TRBV19 once CASSRQGADYGYTF TGTGCCAGTAGTCGACAGGGGGCGGACTATGGCTACACCTTC
TRBJ1-1 . TRBV12-5 . CASGSPGEGTEAFF TGTGCTAGTGGTAGCCCGGGGGAGGGCACTGAAGCTTTCTTT
TRBJ2-7 TRBD1 TRBV10-3 . CAIRGTADYEQYF TGTGCCATCAGGGGGACAGCTGACTACGAGCAGTACTTC
TRBJ1-5 . TRBV19 . CASSISQTNQPQHF TGTGCCAGTAGTATCTCACAGACCAATCAGCCCCAGCATTTT
TRBJ2-5 TRBD2 TRBV6-2/TRBV6-3 . CASSPAGGRETQYF TGTGCCAGCAGCCCCGCGGGGGGTAGGGAGACCCAGTACTTC
TRBJ1-1 TRBD1 TRBV5-1 . CASSLGQGPTEAFF TGCGCCAGCAGCTTGGGACAGGGCCCCACTGAAGCTTTCTTT
TRBJ2-6 . TRBV5-1 . CASSPGGANVLTF TGCGCCAGCAGCCCAGGGGGGGCCAACGTCCTGACTTTC
TRBJ2-7 TRBD1 TRBV5-1 . CASTSDRDQYF TGCGCCAGCACCTCGGACAGGGACCAGTACTTC
TRBJ1-1 . TRBV19 . CASSKGTEAFF TGTGCCAGTAGTAAGGGCACTGAAGCTTTCTTT
TRBJ1-5 . TRBV29-1 . CSVGNGANQPQHF TGCAGCGTTGGGAACGGCGCCAATCAGCCCCAGCATTTT
TRBJ2-3 . TRBV18 . CASSPANTDTQYF TGTGCCAGCTCACCAGCCAACACAGATACGCAGTATTTT
TRBJ1-3 . TRBV6-5 few CASSYQDGAGNTIYF TGTGCCAGCAGTTACCAGGACGGGGCTGGAAACACCATATATTTT
TRBJ2-3 . TRBV7-2 . CASSLDRGRPDTQYF TGTGCCAGCAGCTTAGATCGCGGACGGCCAGATACGCAGTATTTT
TRBJ2-7 TRBD2 TRBV29-1 . CSVTLAGGREQYF TGCAGCGTAACCCTAGCGGGGGGGCGAGAGCAGTACTTC
TRBJ1-1 . TRBV15 . CATSSRGRPEAFF TGTGCCACCAGCAGCAGAGGGAGGCCTGAAGCTTTCTTT
TRBJ2-7 TRBD1 TRBV2 . CASSRDRAYEQYF TGTGCCAGCAGTCGAGACAGGGCCTACGAGCAGTACTTC
TRBJ2-2 TRBD1 TRBV7-2 . CASSATGGGELFF TGTGCCAGCAGCGCGACAGGGGGCGGGGAGCTGTTTTTT
TRBJ2-1 . TRBV20-1 . CSASGGAPYNEQFF TGCAGTGCTAGTGGGGGCGCCCCTTACAATGAGCAGTTCTTC
TRBJ1-6 . TRBV4-2 . CASSQEIYGTAILSYNSPLHF TGTGCCAGCAGCCAAGAAATATACGGGACGGCCATTCTCTCCTATAATTCACCCCTCCACTTT
TRBJ1-1 TRBD1 TRBV7-9 once CASSLEDRGTRFF TGTGCCAGCAGCTTGGAGGACAGGGGAACCAGGTTCTTT
TRBJ1-4 . TRBV5-1 once CASSTTGSEDEKLFF TGCGCCAGCAGCACCACAGGGTCCGAAGATGAAAAACTGTTTTTT
TRBJ2-5 . TRBV2 once CASSEERDQETQYF TGTGCCAGCAGTGAGGAGAGAGACCAAGAGACCCAGTACTTC
TRBJ2-7 . TRBV14 . CASSQALSGNYEQYF TGTGCCAGCAGCCAGGCCCTGTCCGGGAACTACGAGCAGTACTTC
TRBJ2-2 TRBD2 TRBV19 . CASSMRGVETGELFF TGTGCCAGTAGTATGCGGGGGGTAGAAACCGGGGAGCTGTTTTTT
TRBJ2-5 . TRBV6-5 . CASSYGSLLEETQYF TGTGCCAGCAGTTACGGTTCACTGCTCGAAGAGACCCAGTACTTC
TRBJ2-1 TRBD1 TRBV9 . CASSPEPQGAALGQFF TGTGCCAGCAGCCCAGAGCCCCAGGGGGCGGCTTTGGGGCAGTTCTTC
TRBJ2-2 . TRBV19 . CASSINGFSGELFF TGTGCCAGTAGTATTAATGGTTTTTCCGGGGAGCTGTTTTTT
TRBJ1-6 . TRBV25-1 . CASGSGGNSPLHF TGTGCCAGTGGCTCCGGGGGGAATTCACCCCTCCACTTT
TRBJ2-3 . TRBV7-2 . CASSLSVQITDTQYF TGTGCCAGCAGCTTGTCGGTACAGATCACAGATACGCAGTATTTT
TRBJ1-5 . TRBV29-1 . CSVGGGMGNQPQHF TGCAGCGTTGGGGGGGGGATGGGCAATCAGCCCCAGCATTTT
TRBJ1-1 . TRBV4-3 . CASSQHMNTEAFF TGCGCCAGCAGCCAACACATGAACACTGAAGCTTTCTTT
TRBJ1-5 . TRBV7-8 . CASSLGGGLGNQPQHF TGTGCCAGCAGCTTAGGGGGAGGGTTGGGCAATCAGCCCCAGCATTTT
TRBJ2-5 . TRBV5-1 once CASSLGDRSETQYF TGCGCCAGCAGCTTGGGGGATCGTTCGGAGACCCAGTACTTC
TRBJ2-5 TRBD1 TRBV11-2 . CASSYRTGEQETQYF TGTGCCAGCAGCTACCGGACAGGGGAACAAGAGACCCAGTACTTC
TRBJ2-6 . TRBV7-2 . CASSLGGPGANVLTF TGTGCCAGCAGCTTGGGGGGACCCGGGGCCAACGTCCTGACTTTC
TRBJ1-4 . TRBV6-5 . CASSYPTARGEGLFF TGTGCCAGCAGTTACCCGACCGCCAGAGGTGAGGGACTGTTTTTT
TRBJ1-2 . TRBV7-8 . CASSLDEGVRHGYTF TGTGCCAGCAGCTTGGACGAGGGCGTTCGCCATGGCTACACCTTC
TRBJ2-5 . TRBV9 . CASSVGGRETQYF TGTGCCAGCAGCGTCGGGGGAAGGGAGACCCAGTACTTC
TRBJ1-4 . TRBV6-1 . CASSEGSGGQREKLFF TGTGCCAGCAGTGAGGGGAGTGGGGGCCAGCGGGAAAAACTGTTTTTT
TRBJ1-5 . TRBV21-1 . CASSSRTKQTGQNYSNQPQHF TGTGCCAGCAGCTCGCGAACAAAGCAGACTGGGCAGAATTATAGCAATCAGCCCCAGCATTTT
TRBJ1-2 TRBD1 TRBV19 . CAINRGSGGYTF TGTGCCATTAACAGGGGGTCGGGCGGCTACACCTTC
TRBJ1-6 TRBD1 TRBV5-6 . CASSTSPGQPNSPLHF TGTGCCAGCAGCACTTCACCGGGACAGCCGAATTCACCCCTCCACTTT
TRBJ1-4 . TRBV5-1 . CASSWGSGGTNEKLFF TGCGCCAGCAGCTGGGGCTCTGGAGGCACTAATGAAAAACTGTTTTTT
TRBJ2-1 . TRBV28 . CASSTRGSGYNEQFF TGTGCCAGCAGTACCCGGGGATCCGGATACAATGAGCAGTTCTTC
TRBJ2-5 TRBD1 TRBV10-3 . CATGQGGETQYF TGTGCCACCGGACAGGGCGGCGAGACCCAGTACTTC
TRBJ1-5 . TRBV10-3 . CAISVESNQPQHF TGTGCCATCAGTGTGGAGAGCAATCAGCCCCAGCATTTT
TRBJ2-1 . TRBV5-4 . CASSSGLNNEQFF TGTGCCAGCAGCTCAGGACTAAACAATGAGCAGTTCTTC